These T cell receptor beta chains were read from a single sample in a study of radiotherapy plus CTLA-4 blockade in lung cancer. The assay was immunoSEQ multiplex PCR, and TCRdb's table has in-frame clones only and misses some. The repertoire consists of some 49,000 clones, with roughly 85% occurring once and the leading ten covering roughly a quarter. The sample in question was peripheral blood, obtained from a patient treated with radiotherapy plus ipilimumab. These receptors all come from a human donor with non-small cell lung cancer whose response to radiotherapy plus ipilimumab could not be evaluated. Each CDR3 is given with its conserved first and last residue. D genes are given only for firm matches. For some rows the clone size is stated as once, few or many, or as a class when expanded; others skip it.

TRBV4-1	once	TRBJ2-7	NA	14	CASSQDNWGYEQYF	TGCGCCAGCAGCCAAGACAATTGGGGCTACGAGCAGTACTTC
TRBV7-8	NA	TRBJ2-1	TRBD2	16	CASSLDVAGEDNEQFF	TGTGCCAGCAGCTTAGATGTAGCGGGAGAGGACAATGAGCAGTTCTTC
TRBV6-5	NA	TRBJ2-7	TRBD1	13	CASRGQTYYEQYF	TGTGCCAGCAGGGGACAGACGTACTACGAGCAGTACTTC
TRBV5-1	NA	TRBJ2-5	NA	16	CASSLLTWGGAETQYF	TGCGCCAGCAGCCTCCTGACTTGGGGGGGGGCGGAGACCCAGTACTTC
TRBV2	NA	TRBJ2-2	TRBD2	14	CASRQREAPGELFF	TGTGCCAGCCGCCAGCGGGAGGCCCCCGGGGAGCTGTTTTTT
TRBV4-2	NA	TRBJ2-2	NA	17	CASSQDVVGGSTGELFF	TGTGCCAGCAGCCAAGATGTCGTCGGGGGATCGACCGGGGAGCTGTTTTTT
TRBV7-9	once	TRBJ1-3	TRBD1	16	CASSHRGDRAGNTIYF	TGTGCCAGCAGCCACCGAGGGGACAGAGCTGGAAACACCATATATTTT
TRBV30	few	TRBJ1-4	NA	14	CAWTVGGLEEKLFF	TGTGCCTGGACCGTTGGGGGGTTGGAAGAAAAACTGTTTTTT
TRBV5-6	NA	TRBJ2-2	NA	17	CASSLAQGRESTGELFF	TGTGCCAGCAGCTTGGCCCAGGGGCGGGAGAGCACCGGGGAGCTGTTTTTT
TRBV28	once	TRBJ2-1	TRBD1	14	CASQTGGSNNEQFF	TGTGCCAGCCAAACAGGGGGCTCTAACAATGAGCAGTTCTTC
TRBV11-3	once	TRBJ2-1	NA	17	CASSRTQLTPGLEEQFF	TGTGCCAGCAGCCGGACCCAGCTAACACCGGGACTCGAAGAGCAGTTCTTC
TRBV19	NA	TRBJ2-7	TRBD1	15	CASSTYGQGIYEQYF	TGTGCCAGTAGCACCTACGGACAGGGTATCTACGAGCAGTACTTC
TRBV30	NA	TRBJ2-3	NA	11	CAWSVRDTQYF	TGTGCCTGGAGTGTACGGGATACGCAGTATTTT
TRBV2	NA	TRBJ2-7	NA	14	CASSTTYLSYEQYF	TGTGCCAGCAGTACGACTTACCTTTCCTACGAGCAGTACTTC
TRBV6-6	few	TRBJ2-7	TRBD2	13	CASSVVGGDEQYF	TGTGCCAGCAGCGTAGTGGGGGGGGACGAGCAGTACTTC
TRBV27	NA	TRBJ2-1	TRBD1	16	CASKPNRDRGYNEQFF	TGTGCCAGCAAACCTAACCGGGACAGGGGTTACAATGAGCAGTTCTTC
TRBV6-5	NA	TRBJ1-1	NA	15	CASSAPGVSNTEAFF	TGTGCCAGCAGCGCTCCCGGAGTTTCGAACACTGAAGCTTTCTTT
TRBV28	once	TRBJ1-2	NA	13	CASSTGHLDGYTF	TGTGCCAGCAGCACAGGACACTTGGACGGCTACACCTTC
TRBV4-1	NA	TRBJ1-1	NA	14	CASSQEIWGFEAFF	TGCGCCAGCAGCCAAGAAATTTGGGGCTTTGAAGCTTTCTTT
TRBV7-9	NA	TRBJ2-7	NA	16	CASAPKDRLFIYEQYF	TGTGCCAGCGCGCCCAAGGACAGACTATTTATCTACGAGCAGTACTTC
TRBV27	NA	TRBJ2-1	TRBD2	16	CASSPQGTSGTHEQFF	TGTGCCAGCAGTCCTCAGGGGACTAGCGGCACGCATGAGCAGTTCTTC